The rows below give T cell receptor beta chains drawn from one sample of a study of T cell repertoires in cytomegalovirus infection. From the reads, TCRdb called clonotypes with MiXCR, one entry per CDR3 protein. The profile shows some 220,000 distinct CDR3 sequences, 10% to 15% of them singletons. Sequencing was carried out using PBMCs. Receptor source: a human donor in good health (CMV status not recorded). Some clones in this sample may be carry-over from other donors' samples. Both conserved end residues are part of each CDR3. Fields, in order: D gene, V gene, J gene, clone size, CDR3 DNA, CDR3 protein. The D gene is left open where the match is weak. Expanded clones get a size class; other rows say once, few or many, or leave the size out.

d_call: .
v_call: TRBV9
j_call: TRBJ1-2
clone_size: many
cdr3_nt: TGTGCCAGCAGCGTAGATAACGGGGGGTTGGTCGGCTACACCTTC
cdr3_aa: CASSVDNGGLVGYTF

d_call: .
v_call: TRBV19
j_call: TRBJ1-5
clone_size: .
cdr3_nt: TGTGCCAGTAGGGGTAGGACTCTGGAAAATCAGCCCCAGCATTTT
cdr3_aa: CASRGRTLENQPQHF

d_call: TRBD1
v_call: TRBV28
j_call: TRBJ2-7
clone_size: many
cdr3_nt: TGTGCCAGCAGTACCCCCGGGACAGGGCGTCAGTACTTC
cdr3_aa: CASSTPGTGRQYF

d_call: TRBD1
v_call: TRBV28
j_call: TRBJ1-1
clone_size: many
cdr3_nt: TGTGCCAGCAGTTTACGCCAGGGGGTGATGAACACTGAAGCTTTCTTT
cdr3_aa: CASSLRQGVMNTEAFF

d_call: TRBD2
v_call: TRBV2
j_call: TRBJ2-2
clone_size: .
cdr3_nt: TGTGCCACCCCCCCCCGATTACGACTAGCGGATAACACCGGGGAGCTGTTTTTT
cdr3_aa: CATPPRLRLADNTGELFF

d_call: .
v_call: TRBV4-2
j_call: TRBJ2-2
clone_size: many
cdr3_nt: TGTGCCAGCAGCCAAGATCGGATAACCGGGGAGCTGTTTTTT
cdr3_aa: CASSQDRITGELFF

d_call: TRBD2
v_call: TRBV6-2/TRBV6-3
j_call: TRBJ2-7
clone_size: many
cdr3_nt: TGTGCCAGCACCCGACTAGCGGGAGTCAACGAGCAGTACTTC
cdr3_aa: CASTRLAGVNEQYF

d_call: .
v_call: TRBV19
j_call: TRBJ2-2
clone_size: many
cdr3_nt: TGTGCCAGTAGTATTCTCGGGTCGCCGACCGGGGAGCTGTTTTTT
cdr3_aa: CASSILGSPTGELFF

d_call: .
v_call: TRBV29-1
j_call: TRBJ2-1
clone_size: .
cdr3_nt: TGCAGCGTTGAAGATCTAAGGGGGTTTGAGCAGTTCTTC
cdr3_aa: CSVEDLRGFEQFF

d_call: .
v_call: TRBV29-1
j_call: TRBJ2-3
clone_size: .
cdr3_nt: TGCAGCGCCCGACAAGCAGATACGCAGTATTTT
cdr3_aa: CSARQADTQYF

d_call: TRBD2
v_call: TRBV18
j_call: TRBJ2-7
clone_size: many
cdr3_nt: TGTGCCAGCTCACCACCGAGCGGGGGGGCGGTCGAGCAGTACTTC
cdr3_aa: CASSPPSGGAVEQYF

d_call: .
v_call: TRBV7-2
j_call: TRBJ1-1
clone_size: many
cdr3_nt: TGTGCCAGCAGCTTATACCCAGGGGAGAACACTGAAGCTTTCTTT
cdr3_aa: CASSLYPGENTEAFF

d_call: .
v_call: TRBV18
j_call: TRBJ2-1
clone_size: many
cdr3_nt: TGTGCCAGCTCACCCCCTTTGGACGAAGGTGAGCAGTTCTTC
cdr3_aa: CASSPPLDEGEQFF

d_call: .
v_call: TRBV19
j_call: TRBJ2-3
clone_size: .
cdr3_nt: TGTGCCAGTAGTACCCCCGAGGCGGGGAGCACAGATACGCAGTATTTT
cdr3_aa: CASSTPEAGSTDTQYF

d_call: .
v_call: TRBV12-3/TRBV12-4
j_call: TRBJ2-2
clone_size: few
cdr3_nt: TGTGCCAGCAGTTTAAGCCTTCCCGGGGAGCTGTTTTTT
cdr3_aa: CASSLSLPGELFF

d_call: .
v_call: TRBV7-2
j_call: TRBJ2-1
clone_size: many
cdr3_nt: TGTGCCAGCAGCCTCCGGGAGTACAATGAGCAGTTCTTC
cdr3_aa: CASSLREYNEQFF

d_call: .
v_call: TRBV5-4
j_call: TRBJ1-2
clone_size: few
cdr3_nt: TGTGCCAGCAGCTTGCGTCGGGACGGGGCCTATGGCTACACCTTC
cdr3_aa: CASSLRRDGAYGYTF

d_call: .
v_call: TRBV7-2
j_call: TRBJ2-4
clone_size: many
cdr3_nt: TGTGCCAGCAGTTATCCCAGGTTAACCAAAAACATTCAGTACTTC
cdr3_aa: CASSYPRLTKNIQYF

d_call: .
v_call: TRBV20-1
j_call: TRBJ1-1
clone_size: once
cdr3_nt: TGCAGTGCTACCAGGGGTAAAGGCACTGAAGCTTTCTTT
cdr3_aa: CSATRGKGTEAFF

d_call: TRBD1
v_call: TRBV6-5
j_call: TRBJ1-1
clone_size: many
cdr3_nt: TGTGCCAGCAGTTCCACTCGAGGGACAGGGACGGCTGAAGCTTTCTTT
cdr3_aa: CASSSTRGTGTAEAFF

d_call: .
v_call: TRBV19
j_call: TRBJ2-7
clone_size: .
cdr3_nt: TGTGCCAGTAGTAGGGACCCTTCCTCCTACGAGCAGTACTTC
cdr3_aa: CASSRDPSSYEQYF

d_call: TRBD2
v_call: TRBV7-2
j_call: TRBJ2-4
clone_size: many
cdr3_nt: TGTGCCAGCAGCCTCGGGACTAGCGGGAACATTCAGTACTTC
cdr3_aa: CASSLGTSGNIQYF

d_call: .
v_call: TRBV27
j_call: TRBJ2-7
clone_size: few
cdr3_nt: TGTGCCAGCAGCCCTCGTTGGAGGCAATACGAGCAGTACTTC
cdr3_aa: CASSPRWRQYEQYF

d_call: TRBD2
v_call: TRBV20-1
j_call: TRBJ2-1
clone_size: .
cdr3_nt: TGCAGTGCGGACTCCGGGACTAGCGGCCCCCTTCGTGAGCAGTTCTTC
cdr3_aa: CSADSGTSGPLREQFF

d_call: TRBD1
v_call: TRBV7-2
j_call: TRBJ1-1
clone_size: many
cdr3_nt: TGTGCCAGCAGCTTAAATGGAGGGGGCAACACTGAAGCTTTCTTT
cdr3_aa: CASSLNGGGNTEAFF

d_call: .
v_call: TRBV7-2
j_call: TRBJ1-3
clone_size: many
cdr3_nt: TGTGCCAGCAGCTTAGGCTCCTTCTCTGGAAACACCATATATTTT
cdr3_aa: CASSLGSFSGNTIYF